A selection of T cell receptor beta chains follows, all from one sample in a study of T cell responses to AZD1222 COVID-19 vaccine. Sequenced by immunoSEQ multiplex PCR; TCRdb stores in-frame clones only, minus some. The table records around 140,000 clones, about 90% of them present only once. Here the sequenced sample was peripheral blood, taken 28 days after the second dose of the MenACWY control vaccine. The receptors originated from an adult who received the MenACWY meningococcal vaccine as a control. CDR3s include the opening cysteine and the closing phenylalanine or tryptophan. The order of the fields is V gene, J gene, CDR3 length, CDR3 protein.

TRBV5-4	TRBJ1-4	17	CASSLATSRGANEKLFF
TRBV2	TRBJ2-2	14	CASSAGRSTGELFF
TRBV7-2	TRBJ2-7	14	CASSLVAGSYEQYF
TRBV5-6	TRBJ2-7	14	CASSKGTPSYEQYF
TRBV5-5	TRBJ1-4	15	CASSLDTGTSEKLFF
TRBV29-1	TRBJ2-7	14	CSVSTGTGAYEQYF
TRBV28	TRBJ2-7	15	CASSPPGQGIYEQYF
TRBV10-3	TRBJ2-3	15	CAIAAEDRNTDTQYF
TRBV5-1	TRBJ2-3	17	CASSPGTSGGLTDTQYF
TRBV28	TRBJ2-7	13	CASGRSTSYEQYF
TRBV28	TRBJ1-6	15	CASSSQGHDNSPLHF
TRBV24-1	TRBJ2-2	18	CATSEIGTGGSNTGELFF
TRBV14	TRBJ2-4	16	CASSQVGLGVKNIQYF
TRBV12-5	TRBJ2-3	15	CASGLSSGGRVTQYF
TRBV28	TRBJ2-2	15	CASGQGGPNTGELFF
TRBV29-1	TRBJ2-2	13	CSGLQANTGELFF
TRBV5-1	TRBJ1-1	16	CASSSRTGLVDTEAFF
TRBV7-6	TRBJ2-7	15	CASSLGQGSPYEQYF
TRBV14	TRBJ1-4	15	CASSQTGIPGEKLFF
TRBV5-1	TRBJ1-6	13	CASSSEQDSPLHF
TRBV7-6	TRBJ1-3	17	CASSQGAGSLMLNTIYF
TRBV2	TRBJ2-2	15	CASRAGTINTGELFF
TRBV10-3	TRBJ2-5	14	CAISESGGKETQYF
TRBV19	TRBJ1-6	18	CASSIWGVQNSNNSPLHF
TRBV5-1	TRBJ1-1	14	CASSLGADSPEAFF
TRBV18	TRBJ1-3	18	CASSPVRGGGLSGNTIYF
TRBV6-2/TRBV6-3	TRBJ1-1	18	CASSQPGTGELLNTEAFF
TRBV27	TRBJ1-5	14	CASSSSVRNQPQHF
TRBV28	TRBJ1-2	15	CASSLGIKGHYGYTF
TRBV5-1	TRBJ2-7	14	CASSLAGGQDEQYF
TRBV6-5	TRBJ1-5	15	CASSYSGGEGQPQHF
TRBV2	TRBJ1-2	11	CASRDTYGYTF
TRBV18	TRBJ2-3	16	CASSSLAGGSTDTQYF
TRBV7-2	TRBJ2-7	15	CASSLVILNSYEQYF
TRBV6-5	TRBJ1-2	13	CASTNTGGGVNTF
TRBV19	TRBJ2-1	15	CASTPMAGPYNEQFF
TRBV27	TRBJ1-2	14	CASSFARGAGGYTF
TRBV28	TRBJ2-7	16	CATGPGRQLSGWEQYF
TRBV14	TRBJ2-2	16	CASSPRTSVNTGELFF
TRBV27	TRBJ1-6	14	CASSFWTGDSPLHF
TRBV5-4	TRBJ2-3	16	CASSLALTGGQDTQYF
TRBV24-1	TRBJ2-2	14	CATSTGVETGELFF